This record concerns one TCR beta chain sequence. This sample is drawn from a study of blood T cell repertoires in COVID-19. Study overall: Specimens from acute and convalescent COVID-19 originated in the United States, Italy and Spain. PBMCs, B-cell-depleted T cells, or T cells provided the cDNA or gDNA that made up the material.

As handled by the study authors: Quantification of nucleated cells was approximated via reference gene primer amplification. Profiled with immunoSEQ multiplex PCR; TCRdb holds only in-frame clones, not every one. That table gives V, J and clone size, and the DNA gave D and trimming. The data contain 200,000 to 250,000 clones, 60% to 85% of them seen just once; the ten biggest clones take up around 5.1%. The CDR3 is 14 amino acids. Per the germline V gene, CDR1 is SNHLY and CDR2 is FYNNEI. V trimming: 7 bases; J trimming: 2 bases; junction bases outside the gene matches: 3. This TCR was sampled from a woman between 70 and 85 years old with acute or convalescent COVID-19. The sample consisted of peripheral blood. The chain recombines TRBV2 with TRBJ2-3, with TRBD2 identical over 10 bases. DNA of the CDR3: TGTGCCAGCACCCTAGCGGGGGCCACAGATACGCAGTATTTT. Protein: CASTLAGATDTQYF.